The 2 T cell receptor beta chains below were found in one sample sequenced in a study of cytotoxic CD8 clonotypes in ibrutinib-treated CLL. The assay was immunoSEQ multiplex PCR, and TCRdb's table has in-frame clones only and misses some. The profile shows around 310,000 clones, just under 80% of them singletons. The sequencing used PBMCs, collected before ibrutinib treatment. The receptors shown here come from a human donor with chronic lymphocytic leukemia.

The V gene is TRBV5-4, the J gene TRBJ2-7; 8 nucleotides agree with TRBD2. Germline CDR1 SGHNT, CDR2 YYREEE (reference sequence). The CDR3 has 13 amino acids. The J segment lost 5 bases and the V segment lost 3 bases, leaving 4 bases of the junction unmatched. This chain's CDR3 is CASSSGTRDEQYF. In nucleotides, the CDR3 is TGTGCCAGCAGCTCCGGGACTAGGGACGAGCAGTACTTC.

The chain links TRBV6-6 to TRBJ1-5, with D perhaps TRBD1 (5 bases). The CDR3 is made up of 15 amino acids. The germline V gene encodes CDR1 MNHNY and CDR2 SVGAGI (reference sequence). V was pared by 0 bases and J by 5 bases, with 11 bases between. Here the CDR3 reads CASSYSGGVDQPQHF. CDR3 DNA sequence: TGTGCCAGCAGTTACTCGGGGGGGGTTGATCAGCCCCAGCATTTT.